The subject of this entry is one TCR beta chain. Antigen specificity is unknown. This sample was taken from a study of circulating and synovial CD4+ cells in juvenile arthritis. Study outcomes and limitations: Bulk blood CD4 repertoires were more diverse than these. Circulating pathogenic-like lymphocytes shared a substantially higher fraction of CDR3 sequences with synovium than bulk blood.

Some clones are missing from TCRdb's copy, which holds only in-frame ones; the method was immunoSEQ multiplex PCR. The sample records 30,000 to 40,000 clones, about 94% being singletons. The V and J ends lost 5 bases and 12 bases, in that order; junction bases with no gene match: 6. Germline-derived CDR1 and CDR2 are SGHAT and FQNNGV. The CDR3 loop spans 12 amino acids. Donors were patients with active juvenile idiopathic arthritis. This receptor was taken from a human donor with juvenile idiopathic arthritis. Sequences were obtained from CD4+ T cells from blood. The chain is built from TRBV11-2 and TRBJ2-7; 11 bases match TRBD1. The CDR3 protein is CASSPGTGGLYF. As DNA, the CDR3 is TGTGCCAGCAGCCCAGGGACAGGGGGGCTGTACTTC. The full variable domain, with the rest looked up from reference TRBV11-2 and TRBJ2-7, is EAGVAQSPRYKIIEKRQSVAFWCNPISGHATLYWYQQILGQGPKLLIQFQNNGVVDDSQLPKDRFSAERLKGVDSTLKIQPAKLEDSAVYLCASSPGTGGLYFGPGTRLTVT.